This T cell receptor beta chain originates from a study of blood T cell repertoires in COVID-19. Study in general: Sites in the United States, Italy and Spain provided acute and convalescent COVID-19 samples. T cells, B-cell-depleted T cells, or PBMCs provided the cDNA or gDNA that served as material.

There are a few counts of this clone. With V trimmed by 5 bases and J by 4 bases, 11 bases remained unmatched. Germline CDR1 SGHRS, CDR2 YFSETQ. This CDR3 spans 17 amino acids. Original processing methods: Estimated nucleated cell counts came from reference gene primer amplification. The protocol was immunoSEQ multiplex PCR, while the TCRdb copy is restricted to in-frame clones and leaves out a portion. V, J and clone size derive from that table, while D and trimming were established from the DNA sequence. Here the sample spans under 200,000 clones, around 84% being singletons. The sample taken for sequencing was peripheral blood. V and J are TRBV5-1 and TRBJ2-1; 11 bases match TRBD2. The clonotype originates from a man aged 45-65 years with active or convalescent COVID-19. The CDR3 DNA sequence: TGCGCCAGCAGATCAGATAGCGGGAGGGCGGGGTACAATGAGCAGTTCTTC. Protein: CASRSDSGRAGYNEQFF.